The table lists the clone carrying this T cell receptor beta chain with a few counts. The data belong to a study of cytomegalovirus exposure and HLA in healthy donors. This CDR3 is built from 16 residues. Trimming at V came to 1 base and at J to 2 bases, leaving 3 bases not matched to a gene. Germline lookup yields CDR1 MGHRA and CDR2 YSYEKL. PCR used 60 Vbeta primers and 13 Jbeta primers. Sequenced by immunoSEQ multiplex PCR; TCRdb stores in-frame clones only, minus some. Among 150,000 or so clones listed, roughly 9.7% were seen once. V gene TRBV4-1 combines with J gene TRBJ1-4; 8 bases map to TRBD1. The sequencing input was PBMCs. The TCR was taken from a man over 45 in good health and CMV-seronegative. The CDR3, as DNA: TGCGCCAGCAGCCAAGCACGGACAGGGACTAATGAAAAACTGTTTTTT. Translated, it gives CASSQARTGTNEKLFF.